This passage covers 16 T cell receptor beta chains from one sample sequenced in a study of monozygotic twins with inflammatory bowel disease. TCRdb re-called the 5' RACE reads and gives one entry per CDR3 protein, without DNA. The sample table sets out roughly 320,000 distinct CDR3 sequences. The sample was blood. The receptor source for this set is a human donor with ulcerative colitis or Crohn's disease, or a healthy co-twin of an affected twin (not recorded which).

The chain carries TRBV14 and TRBJ1-2; TCRdb selects TRBD1, and the lack of DNA leaves this call unchecked. The CDR3 spans 15 residues. Germline V CDR1 and CDR2: SGHDN, FVKESK. This CDR3 reads CASSQASTGDYGYTF.

This sequence joins TRBV5-1 and TRBJ2-3. This CDR3 comprises 14 residues. The V gene's germline CDR1 is SGHRS and CDR2 YFSETQ. CDR3 in amino acids: CASSLAVATDTQYF.

The J gene is TRBJ2-1, the V gene TRBV9; TCRdb reports TRBD2, a call that lacks DNA to check it against. There are 17 residues in the CDR3. Germline-derived CDR1 and CDR2 are SGDLS and YYNGEE. CDR3 residues: CASSPRLGSGRRNEQFF. Drawing the rest from reference TRBV9 and TRBJ2-1, the complete variable domain is DSGVTQTPKHLITATGQRVTLRCSPRSGDLSVYWYQQSLDQGLQFLIQYYNGEERAKGNILERFSAQQFPDLHSELNLSSLELGDSALYFCASSPRLGSGRRNEQFFGPGTRLTVL.

This chain connects TRBV7-2 to TRBJ1-6; TCRdb designates TRBD1, a call that cannot be tested without DNA. The CDR3 loop spans 13 amino acids. From germline, CDR1 is SGHTA and CDR2 FQGNSA. CDR3 in amino acids: CASSDRPNSPLHF.

This rearrangement joins TRBV28 to TRBJ2-7; without DNA, the TCRdb call of TRBD1 cannot be checked. The CDR3 is 14 residues long. The germline gives CDR1 MDHEN, CDR2 SYDVKM. The CDR3 is CASTPPGTQYEQYF.

The chain joins TRBV12-3 or TRBV12-4 to TRBJ2-1; the TCRdb D gene call, TRBD2, has no DNA to confirm it. The CDR3 loop spans 15 amino acids. CDR3 amino acids: CASSLVGGRSNEQFF.

This sequence joins TRBV6-1 and TRBJ1-1. The germline gives CDR1 MNHNS, CDR2 SASEGT. The CDR3 extends over 15 amino acids. The chain's CDR3 is CASRPSGGVNTEAFF.

This rearrangement joins TRBV29-1 to TRBJ2-2; TCRdb reports TRBD2, a call that lacks DNA to check it against. This CDR3 has 15 residues. Germline V gene sequence: CDR1 SQVTM, CDR2 ANQGSEA. The CDR3 is CSVDSRASDTGELFF.

The gene calls are TRBV12-3 or TRBV12-4 and TRBJ2-1. The CDR3 has 13 amino acids. CDR3 residues: CASSFTIESEQFF.

CDR3 sequence reads: CATSRVWQGVQPQHF. The chain links TRBV15 to TRBJ1-5; TCRdb picks TRBD1, but there is no DNA to check that call. The CDR3 contains 15 residues. CDR1 and CDR2 from the germline V gene are LNHNV and YYDKDF (reference sequence).

The chain couples TRBV10-3 to TRBJ2-5; TCRdb calls TRBD2, which cannot be checked without DNA. The CDR3 runs to 16 residues. CDR1 and CDR2 (germline): ENHRY, SYGVKD. This CDR3 reads CAISESPSGRQETQYF.

The chain recombines TRBV7-9 with TRBJ2-7. CDR1 and CDR2 (germline): SEHNR, FQNEAQ (reference sequence). There are 14 residues in the CDR3. The CDR3 sequence: CASSPRQDTYEQYF.

The chain recombines TRBV5-1 with TRBJ2-1. CDR1 SGHRS and CDR2 YFSETQ come from the germline V gene. The CDR3 covers 14 residues. The CDR3 reads CASSLTGLPNEQFF.

The gene calls are TRBV12-3 or TRBV12-4 and TRBJ2-3. This CDR3 has 11 residues. The CDR3 loop reads CASYHTDTQYF.

The chain employs TRBV18 and TRBJ2-7; the TRBD1 assignment by TCRdb is unverifiable without DNA. The CDR3 sequence is 12 residues long. CDR1 and CDR2 from the germline V gene are KGHSH and LQKENI. CDR3: CASSGTSYEQYF.

The rearrangement links TRBV4-3 to TRBJ2-2; TCRdb reports TRBD2, a call that lacks DNA to check it against. The length of the CDR3 is 17 residues. Per the germline V gene, CDR1 is LGHNA and CDR2 is YSLEER. CDR3 amino acids: CASSQGTSGRSPGELFF.